One sample yielded the 7 T cell receptor beta chains listed below, sequenced in a study of tumor-infiltrating lymphocytes in primary liver carcinoma. Reverse transcription of approximately 500 ng total RNA with a constant-region primer produced TCR beta cDNA. ARM-PCR, slightly modified, supplied the TCR beta libraries through three nested multiplex PCR rounds. In the first two PCR rounds, TRBV1-TRBV30 forward primers were paired with a C-beta reverse primer, and each round lasted approximately 10 cycles. TCRdb fed the multiplex PCR reads into MiXCR, producing one record per CDR3 protein. The sample holds 310,000 or so distinct CDR3 sequences, approximately 65% seen once. Researchers drew blood RNA from unsorted whole blood and extracted germline DNA as well. Sequencing was carried out using peripheral blood. The receptors originated from a man in his forties with primary liver carcinoma and hepatitis B virus infection.

V gene TRBV14 combines with J gene TRBJ2-3, with D tentatively TRBD1 or TRBD2 (5 bases each). Germline CDR1 and CDR2: SGHDN and FVKESK. The ends were cut back, 4 bases at V and 0 bases at J, with 14 bases in the middle. The CDR3 length is 16 residues. CDR3 residues: CASSRGTSGSTDTQYF. The CDR3, as DNA: TGTGCCAGCAGCCGAGGGACCTCCGGGAGCACAGATACGCAGTATTTT. The whole variable domain, filled in from reference TRBV14 and TRBJ2-3, reads EAGVTQFPSHSVIEKGQTVTLRCDPISGHDNLYWYRRVMGKEIKFLLHFVKESKQDESGMPNNRFLAERTGGTYSTLKVQPAELEDSGVYFCASSRGTSGSTDTQYFGPGTRLTVL.

At least ten counts were recorded for this clonotype. The gene calls are TRBV6-2 or TRBV6-3 and TRBJ2-7; 12 bases match TRBD2. This CDR3 spans 14 amino acids. V dropped 5 bases and J dropped 5; count of bases not matched to a gene: 4. CDR1 MNHEY and CDR2 SVGEGT come from the germline V gene. This CDR3 is CASSLAGGRHEQYF. For the CDR3, the DNA is TGTGCCAGCAGTCTAGCGGGAGGGCGCCACGAGCAGTACTTC.

On this clonotype: Compared with germline, one end of the junction differs, possibly owing to a read error. The CDR3 DNA reads as TGTGCCAGTAGTCCCGGAGGTGACATTCAGCACTTT. It is translated as CASSPGGDIQHF. The chain has TRBV19 and TRBJ2-4; possibly TRBD2 for D (5 bases). Germline CDR1 is LNHDA and CDR2 is SQIVND (reference sequence). This CDR3 is 12 amino acids long.

As concerns this clonotype: A much larger clone lies a single base off, so this may be a read error. The V call is TRBV6-1, the J call TRBJ2-7; 8 bases line up with TRBD2. This CDR3 is built from 13 residues. Germline CDR1 and CDR2: MNHNS and SASEGT. J lost 7 bases, V lost 8 bases, and 10 bases had no gene match. CDR3 coding DNA: TGTGCCAGCCTGACTAGCGCGGTTGAAGAGCAGTACTTC. Its protein product is CASLTSAVEEQYF.

A single count supports this clonotype. One base away lies a much larger clone, so this may be a sequencing read error. The chain combines TRBV4-3 with TRBJ2-7; possible D gene TRBD2, 5 bases. This CDR3 spans 15 amino acids. Between the trimmed V and J ends, which lost 1 base and 3 bases, there was a span of 13 bases. Germline V lookup: CDR1 LGHNA, CDR2 YSLEER. DNA for the CDR3: TGCGCCAGCAGCCAAGTAGCACTAGGTTACTACGAGCAGTACTTC. Residues: CASSQVALGYYEQYF.

A remark on this clonotype: A read error may account for a junction end that differs from germline. The chain carries TRBV11-2 and TRBJ2-1; D could derive from TRBD1 or TRBD2 (5 bases each). The CDR3 has 13 residues. Germline V gene sequence: CDR1 SGHAT, CDR2 FQNNGV. This CDR3 is CASSLDLGDELFF. The CDR3, as DNA: TGTGCCAGCAGCTTAGACCTGGGGGATGAGCTGTTCTTC.

This clonotype was observed a few times. The CDR3 nucleotides are TGTGCCAGCAGCCTCCATGGTCTCAGGGAGGATACGCAGTATTTT. It specifies CASSLHGLREDTQYF. This chain uses TRBV7-9 with TRBJ2-3; D is perhaps TRBD1 or TRBD2 (5 bases each). Trimming stripped 5 bases from V and 6 bases from J, with 18 bases between. Germline-derived CDR1 and CDR2 are SEHNR and FQNEAQ (reference sequence). This CDR3 contains 15 residues.